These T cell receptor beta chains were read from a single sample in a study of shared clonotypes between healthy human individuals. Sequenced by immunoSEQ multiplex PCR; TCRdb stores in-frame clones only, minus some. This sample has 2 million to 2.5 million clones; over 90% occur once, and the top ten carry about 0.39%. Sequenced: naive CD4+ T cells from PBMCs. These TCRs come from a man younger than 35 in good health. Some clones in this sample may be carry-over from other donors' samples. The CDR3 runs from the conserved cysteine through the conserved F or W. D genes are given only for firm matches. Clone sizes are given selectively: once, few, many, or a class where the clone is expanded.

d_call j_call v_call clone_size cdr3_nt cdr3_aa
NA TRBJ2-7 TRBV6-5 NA TGTGCCAGCAGTCATCGGGACCGATACTCCTACGAGCAGTACTTC CASSHRDRYSYEQYF
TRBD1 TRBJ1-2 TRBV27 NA TGTGCCAGCAGTTTATTGTCAGGGGGGGGCTATGGCTACACCTTC CASSLLSGGGYGYTF
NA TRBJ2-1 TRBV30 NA TGTGCCTGGAGTCCCCAGCGCCTTAATGAGCAGTTCTTC CAWSPQRLNEQFF
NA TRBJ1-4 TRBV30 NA TGTGCCTGGAGTGTAAACCCGGGCGGCTTTAATGAAAAACTGTTTTTT CAWSVNPGGFNEKLFF
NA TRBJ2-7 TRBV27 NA TGTGCCAGCAGAGATGACACTAGAAGAAGCTACGAGCAGTACTTC CASRDDTRRSYEQYF
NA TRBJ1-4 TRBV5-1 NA TGCGCCAGCAGCGGCGGACAGCTCAGAAATGAAAAACTGTTTTTT CASSGGQLRNEKLFF
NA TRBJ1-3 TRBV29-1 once TGCAGCGTCCGACTTGGGGGCAACCTACGGGGAAACACCATATATTTT CSVRLGGNLRGNTIYF
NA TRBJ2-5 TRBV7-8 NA TGTGCCAGCAGCTTAGGAGGCGGTCAAGAGACCCAGTACTTC CASSLGGGQETQYF
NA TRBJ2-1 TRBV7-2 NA TGTGCCAGCAGCCTAACCTCCCGAGGATCCTACAATGAGCAGTTCTTC CASSLTSRGSYNEQFF
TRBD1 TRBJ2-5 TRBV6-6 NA TGTGCCAGCAGTTACTCGCCACAGGGGTCCCAGTACTTC CASSYSPQGSQYF
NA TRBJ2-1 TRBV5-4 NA TGTGCCAGCAGCCCAAACAGACTCAATGAGCAGTTCTTC CASSPNRLNEQFF
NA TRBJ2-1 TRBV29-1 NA TGCAGCGTTTCAGACTACTACAATGAGCAGTTCTTC CSVSDYYNEQFF
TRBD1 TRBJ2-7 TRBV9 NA TGTGCCAGCAGCGTAGCAGGGACAGGGGTCCACGAGCAGTACTTC CASSVAGTGVHEQYF
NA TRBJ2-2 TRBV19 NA TGTGCCAGTAGTACCCGACAGTTCACCGGGGAGCTGTTTTTT CASSTRQFTGELFF
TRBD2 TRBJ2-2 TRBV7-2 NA TGTGCCAGCAGCTTAGGACTAGCGGGACCCGGGGAGCTGTTTTTT CASSLGLAGPGELFF
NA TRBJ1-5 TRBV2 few TGTGCCAGCAGATTGGGCAGGCCCAATCAGCCCCAGCATTTT CASRLGRPNQPQHF
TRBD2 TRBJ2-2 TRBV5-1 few TGCGCCAGCAGCTTGTCGGCTAGCGGGAACACCGGGGAGCTGTTTTTT CASSLSASGNTGELFF
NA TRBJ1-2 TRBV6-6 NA TGTGCCAGCAGTTACGGGGTTCGGGACGGGGATGGCTACACCTTC CASSYGVRDGDGYTF
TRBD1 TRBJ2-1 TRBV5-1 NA TGCGCCAGCACACTCGTTCCGGGACAGGGCTACAATGAGCAGTTCTTC CASTLVPGQGYNEQFF
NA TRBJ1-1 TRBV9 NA TGTGCCAGCAGCGTAGGGACCGTGGTGGGCACTGAAGCTTTCTTT CASSVGTVVGTEAFF
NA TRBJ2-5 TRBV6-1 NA TGTGCCAGCAGTGAAGTGAGTAGCCATTTACAGAAAGAAGAGACCCAGTACTTC CASSEVSSHLQKEETQYF
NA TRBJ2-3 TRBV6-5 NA TGTGTGCTACCGGCCACAGATACGCAGTATTTT CVLPATDTQYF
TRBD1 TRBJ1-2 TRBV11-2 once TGTGCCAGCAGCTCCCCCAGGGACAGAGGCTATGGCTACACCTTC CASSSPRDRGYGYTF
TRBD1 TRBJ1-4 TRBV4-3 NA TGCGCCAGCAGCCAAGCCGTCGGACAGGGGAAAACTAATGAAAAACTGTTTTTT CASSQAVGQGKTNEKLFF
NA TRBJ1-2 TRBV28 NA TGTGCCAGCAACTCAGAAACTAACTATGGCTACACCTTC CASNSETNYGYTF
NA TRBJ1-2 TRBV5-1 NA TGCGCCAGCAGCTTGGCCGCAGGGGCGGGGGACTATGGCTACACCTTC CASSLAAGAGDYGYTF
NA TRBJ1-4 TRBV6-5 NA TGTGCCAGCAGTTACGGGGGCGTAAATGAAAAACTGTTTTTT CASSYGGVNEKLFF
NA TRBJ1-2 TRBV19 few TGTGCCAGTAGTGCTCTCAGAGACTATGGCTACACCTTC CASSALRDYGYTF
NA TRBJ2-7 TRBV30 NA TGTGCCTGGAGTGTCGGTGCCTACGAGCAGTACTTC CAWSVGAYEQYF
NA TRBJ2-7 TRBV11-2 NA TGTGCCAGCAGCCTATCCGGGGCCCTCGGCGAGCAGTACTTC CASSLSGALGEQYF
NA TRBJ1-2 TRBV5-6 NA TGTGCCAGCAGCCTGAAGACGGCAATGGGAAGGAACTATGGCTACACCTTC CASSLKTAMGRNYGYTF
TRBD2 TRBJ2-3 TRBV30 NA TGTGCCTGGAGTGTTGGGGGGGCAGATACGCAGTATTTT CAWSVGGADTQYF
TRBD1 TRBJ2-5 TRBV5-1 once TGCGCCAGCAGCTTAGGACAGGGCTGGGAGACCCAGTACTTC CASSLGQGWETQYF
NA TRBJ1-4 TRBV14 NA TGTGCCAGCAGCCAAGTCGGGTTCATCCGGGATGAAAAACTGTTTTTT CASSQVGFIRDEKLFF
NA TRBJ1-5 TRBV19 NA TGTGCCAGTAGTATCAGGCTAGGTGGTCGGGGAGATAGCAATCAGCCCCAGCATTTT CASSIRLGGRGDSNQPQHF
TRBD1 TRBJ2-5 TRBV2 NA TGTGCCAGCAGTGGAGGACAGGGCAGACAAGAGACCCAGTACTTC CASSGGQGRQETQYF
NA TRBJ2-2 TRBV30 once TGTGCCTGGAGTGTGCGGGGCCCGAACACCGGGGAGCTGTTTTTT CAWSVRGPNTGELFF
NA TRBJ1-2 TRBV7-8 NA TGTGCCAGCAGCCCAATGGGACGTCTTAACTATGGCTACACCTTC CASSPMGRLNYGYTF
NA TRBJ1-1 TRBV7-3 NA TGTGCCAGCAGCCTAGCAGGTGGAGGCACTGAAGCTTTCTTT CASSLAGGGTEAFF
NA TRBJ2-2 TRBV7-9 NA TGTGCCAGCAGCTTATCGCCCCTCAGGGGGGACGGGGAGCTGTTTTTT CASSLSPLRGDGELFF
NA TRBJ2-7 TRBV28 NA TGTGCCAGCAGTTTCGTCGGGGACGAGCAGTACTTC CASSFVGDEQYF
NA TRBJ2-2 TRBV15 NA TGTGCCACCAGCAGAGCTCCGCCAGGGGAGCTGTTTTTT CATSRAPPGELFF
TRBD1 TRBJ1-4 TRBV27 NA TGTGCCAGCAGTTTTCTCCAGGGGGCAGGGGAAAAACTGTTTTTT CASSFLQGAGEKLFF
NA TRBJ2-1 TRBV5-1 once TGCGCCAGCAGCCACGGTGCAGCGTTCAGTGAGCAGTTCTTC CASSHGAAFSEQFF
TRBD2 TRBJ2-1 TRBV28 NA TGTGCCAGCAGTTTGAGCGGGAGGGGAGATAATGAGCAGTTCTTC CASSLSGRGDNEQFF
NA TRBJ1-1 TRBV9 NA TGTGCCAGCAGCTCCACTAGAAACACTGAAGCTTTCTTT CASSSTRNTEAFF
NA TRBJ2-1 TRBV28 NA TGTGCCAGCAGTTCCCGGGCCAATGAGCAGTTCTTC CASSSRANEQFF
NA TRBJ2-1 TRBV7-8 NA TGTGCCAGCAGTCCCAAAGCGGTATTCAATGAGCAGTTCTTC CASSPKAVFNEQFF
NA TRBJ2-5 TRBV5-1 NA TGCGCCAGCAGCTTGGATCACCAAGAGACCCAGTACTTC CASSLDHQETQYF
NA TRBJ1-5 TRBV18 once TGTGCCAGCTCACCGGCCCAATCCAATCAGCCCCAGCATTTT CASSPAQSNQPQHF
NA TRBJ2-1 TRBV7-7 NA TGTGCCAGCAGCGAAGGGTGGAGGCGGTTGAATGAGCAGTTCTTC CASSEGWRRLNEQFF
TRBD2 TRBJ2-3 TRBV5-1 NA TGCGCCAGCAAAGAAGCGGGAGGGGATACGCAGTATTTT CASKEAGGDTQYF
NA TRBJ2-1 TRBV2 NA TGTGCCAGCAGTGTGGAGGTTTACAATGAGCAGTTCTTC CASSVEVYNEQFF
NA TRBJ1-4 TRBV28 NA TGTGCCAGCAGTGCCTCCGGGACGGAGATTGAAAAACTGTTTTTT CASSASGTEIEKLFF
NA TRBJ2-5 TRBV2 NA TGTGCCAGCAGTGACGGGTTTGGGGAGACCCAGTACTTC CASSDGFGETQYF
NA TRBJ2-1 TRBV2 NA TGTGCCAGCAGTGTGGAGCGGATGGATAATGAGCAGTTCTTC CASSVERMDNEQFF
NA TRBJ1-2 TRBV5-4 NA TGTGCCAGCAGCTTGCCGGGGAACTATGGCTACACCTTC CASSLPGNYGYTF
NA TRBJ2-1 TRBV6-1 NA TGTGCCAGCTTGGACTTGTACTACAATGAGCAGTTCTTC CASLDLYYNEQFF
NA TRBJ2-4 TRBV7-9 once TGTGCCAGCAGCTTAGGACGAAACATTCAGTACTTC CASSLGRNIQYF